A single sample gave rise to the 11 T cell receptor beta chains below, sequenced in a study of blood T cell repertoires in COVID-19. TCRdb's copy holds only in-frame clones and misses some; the assay was immunoSEQ multiplex PCR. This sample has roughly 700,000 clones, with around 89% found just once. Sequencing input: peripheral blood. The origin of the receptors is a woman aged 18-29 years with acute or convalescent COVID-19.

The gene calls are TRBV5-6 and TRBJ1-3, with D maybe TRBD1 (6 bases). CDR1 is SGHDT, CDR2 YYEEEE, per germline. V gave up 2 bases and J gave up 8 bases, with 29 bases separating them. CDR3 size: 19 residues. CDR3: CASSFFTSQRGLRGHTIYF. The CDR3 nucleotides read TGTGCCAGCAGCTTCTTTACCTCCCAACGCGGCCTCAGGGGACACACCATATATTTT.

The genes are TRBV5-6 and TRBJ2-2, with D unclear. The CDR3 sequence is 12 residues long. The germline CDR1 and CDR2 sequences are SGHDT and YYEEEE. The V end was cut by 2 bases, the J end by 7 bases, with 6 bases between. DNA for the CDR3: TGTGCCAGCAGCTTTCGACTCGGGGAGCTGTTTTTT. Amino acid sequence: CASSFRLGELFF.

The chain recombines TRBV2 with TRBJ2-1, with 10 nucleotides matching TRBD2. The germline CDR1 and CDR2 sequences are SNHLY and FYNNEI. V lost 6 bases and J lost 5; bases outside the gene matches: 4. There are 14 residues in the CDR3. In nucleotides, the CDR3 is TGTGCCAGCAGGCTAGCGGGGGAGGACAATGAGCAGTTCTTC. Translation gives CASRLAGEDNEQFF.

This clone was detected only once. The rearrangement links TRBV7-3 to TRBJ2-3, with a weak D call TRBD2 (6 bases). The CDR3 spans 14 residues. Trimming left V 4 bases short and J 2 bases short, with 10 bases between. Germline loops: CDR1 SGHTA, CDR2 FQGTGA. The CDR3 is CASSSGTLTDTQYF. The DNA of the CDR3 is TGTGCCAGCAGCTCTGGGACTCTCACAGATACGCAGTATTTT.

CDR3 bases: TGTGCCAGCAGTCAGAAAACGAACGCAGGAGCTTTCTTT. Encoded protein: CASSQKTNAGAFF. This chain connects TRBV12-3 or TRBV12-4 to TRBJ1-1; D is uncertain. V lost 5 bases to trimming and J lost 10 bases, with 17 bases between them. This CDR3 has 13 amino acids.

The count of this clone is one. The chain employs TRBV3-1 (or the pseudogene TRBV3-2) and TRBJ2-2; TRBD1 matches 7 bases. This CDR3 contains 14 residues. The germline V gene encodes CDR1 LGHDT and CDR2 YNNKEL (reference sequence). V trimming: 4 bases; J trimming: 4 bases; junction bases outside the gene matches: 3. The CDR3 loop is CASSLRGSTGELFF. The CDR3 DNA follows: TGTGCCAGCAGCCTCAGGGGGTCCACCGGGGAGCTGTTTTTT.

V is TRBV5-8 and J is TRBJ2-3, with 10 nucleotides matching TRBD2. Germline lookup yields CDR1 SGHTS and CDR2 YDEGEE. Trimming took 0 bases from V and 0 from J; bases not matched to a gene: 1. This CDR3 is 16 amino acids long. DNA for the CDR3: TGTGCCAGCAGCTTGGCTAGCGGGGGTAGCACAGATACGCAGTATTTT. Translation gives CASSLASGGSTDTQYF.

The genes are TRBV5-4 and TRBJ1-3; no clear D. This CDR3 has 15 residues. Trimming cost V 4 bases and J 4 bases, with 15 bases left between them. The germline V gene has CDR1 SGHNT and CDR2 YYREEE (reference sequence). This CDR3 is CASSPGSPRGNTIYF. CDR3 DNA sequence: TGTGCCAGCAGCCCCGGGTCCCCGAGAGGAAACACCATATATTTT.

The chain has TRBV6-5 and TRBJ2-5, with D tentatively TRBD1 (5 bases). Germline CDR1 reads MNHEY; CDR2 reads SVGAGI. The CDR3 length is 15 residues. The germline V and J ends were trimmed by 0 bases and 2 bases, with 10 bases remaining between them. The CDR3 nucleotides read TGTGCCAGCAGTTACTCCCAGGGATTACAAGAGACCCAGTACTTC. Amino acids: CASSYSQGLQETQYF.

V usage is TRBV3-1 (or the pseudogene TRBV3-2) and J usage is TRBJ2-3, with 13 bases matching TRBD2. Germline CDR1 and CDR2: LGHDT and YNNKEL (reference sequence). Germline trimming cut 4 bases from V and 4 bases from J; bases unmatched to any gene: 5. This CDR3 has 16 residues. The CDR3, as DNA: TGTGCCAGCAGCCCCACTAGCGGGGGGGCCCCAGATACGCAGTATTTT. This encodes CASSPTSGGAPDTQYF.

The rearrangement links TRBV11-2 to TRBJ1-2; D gene uncertain. V was pared by 0 bases and J by 6 bases, with 14 bases between. Germline V gene sequence: CDR1 SGHAT, CDR2 FQNNGV. The CDR3 length is 15 residues. CDR3 bases: TGTGCCAGCAGCTTAGATTGGAGAGGGTTGGATGGCTACACCTTC. Its translation: CASSLDWRGLDGYTF.